This T cell receptor beta chain was recorded in a study of graft-versus-host responses after intestinal transplantation. Study at large: All recipients got anti-thymocyte globulin induction, then tacrolimus and steroids for 2 to 3 years. Study-level findings and limits: Recipient marrow held GvH clones, some first seen in ileum or blood. Peak levels of circulating GvH clones tracked with early post-transplant HvG declines.

To note about this clone: Its antigen is unknown.

In germline, CDR1 is MNHEY, CDR2 SMNVEV (reference sequence). The CDR3 is 17 residues long. Trimming took 3 bases from V and 4 from J; bases not matched to a gene: 7. The repertoire was sequenced with immunoSEQ multiplex PCR; TCRdb's copy has only in-frame clones and lacks some. This sample has about 98,000 clones; 86% occur once, and the top ten carry roughly 1.4%. The sample consisted of PBMCs, taken 255 days after intestinal transplant. The rearrangement links TRBV27 to TRBJ2-3; 13 positions agree with TRBD2. The TCR sequence derives from a human patient who received an intestinal transplant, so some T cells may come from the graft donor. CDR3 in amino acids: CASSFRRTSGRPDTQYF. DNA for the CDR3: TGTGCCAGCAGTTTCCGGCGGACTAGCGGGAGACCAGATACGCAGTATTTT.